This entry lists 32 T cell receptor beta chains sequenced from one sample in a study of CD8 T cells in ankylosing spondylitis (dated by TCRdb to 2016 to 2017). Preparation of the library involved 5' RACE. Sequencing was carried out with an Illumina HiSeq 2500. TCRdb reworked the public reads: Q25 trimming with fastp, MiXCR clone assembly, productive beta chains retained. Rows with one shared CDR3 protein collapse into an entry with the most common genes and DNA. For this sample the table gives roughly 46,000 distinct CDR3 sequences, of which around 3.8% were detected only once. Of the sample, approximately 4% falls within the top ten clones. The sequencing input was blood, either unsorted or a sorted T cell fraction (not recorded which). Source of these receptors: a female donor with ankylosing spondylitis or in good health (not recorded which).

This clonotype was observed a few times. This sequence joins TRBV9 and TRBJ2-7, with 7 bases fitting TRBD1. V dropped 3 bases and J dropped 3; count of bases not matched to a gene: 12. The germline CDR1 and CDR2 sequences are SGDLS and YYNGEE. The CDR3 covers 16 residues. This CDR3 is CASSGRPGTVFYEQYF. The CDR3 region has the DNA TGTGCCAGCAGCGGAAGGCCGGGGACAGTCTTCTACGAGCAGTACTTC. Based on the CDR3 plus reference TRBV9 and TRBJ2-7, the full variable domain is DSGVTQTPKHLITATGQRVTLRCSPRSGDLSVYWYQQSLDQGLQFLIQYYNGEERAKGNILERFSAQQFPDLHSELNLSSLELGDSALYFCASSGRPGTVFYEQYFGPGTRLTVT.

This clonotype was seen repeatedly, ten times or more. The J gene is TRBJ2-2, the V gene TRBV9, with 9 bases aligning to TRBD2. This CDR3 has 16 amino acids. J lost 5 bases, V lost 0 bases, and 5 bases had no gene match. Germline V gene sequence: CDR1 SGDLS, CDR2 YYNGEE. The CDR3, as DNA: TGTGCCAGCAGCGTAGCGGCGGGGGGGGCAACCGGGGAGCTGTTTTTT. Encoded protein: CASSVAAGGATGELFF.

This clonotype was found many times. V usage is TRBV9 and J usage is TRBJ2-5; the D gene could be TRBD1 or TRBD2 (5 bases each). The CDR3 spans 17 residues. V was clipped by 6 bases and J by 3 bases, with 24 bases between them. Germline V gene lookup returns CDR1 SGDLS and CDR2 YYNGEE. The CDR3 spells CASTIGEGRRGKETQYF. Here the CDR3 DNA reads TGTGCCAGCACCATAGGGGAAGGGAGAAGGGGTAAAGAGACCCAGTACTTC.

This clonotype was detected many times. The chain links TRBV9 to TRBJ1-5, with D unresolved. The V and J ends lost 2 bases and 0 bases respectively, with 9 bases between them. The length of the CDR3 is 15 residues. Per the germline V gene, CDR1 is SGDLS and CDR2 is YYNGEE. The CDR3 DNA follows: TGTGCCAGCAGCGTTGGGTTGTATAGCAATCAGCCCCAGCATTTT. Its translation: CASSVGLYSNQPQHF.

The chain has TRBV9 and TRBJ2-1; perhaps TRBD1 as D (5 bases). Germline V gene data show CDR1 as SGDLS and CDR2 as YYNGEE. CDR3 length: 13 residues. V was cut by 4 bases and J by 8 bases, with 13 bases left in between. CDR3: CASSYSARDEQFF. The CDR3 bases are TGTGCCAGCAGCTACTCCGCCAGGGATGAGCAGTTCTTC.

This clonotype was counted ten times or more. The CDR3: CASSFGTPSNTGELFF. As DNA, the CDR3 is TGTGCCAGCAGCTTCGGGACACCCTCGAACACCGGGGAGCTGTTTTTT. The chain recombines TRBV9 with TRBJ2-2; D is perhaps TRBD1 (6 bases). This CDR3 region has 16 residues. Trimming removed 4 bases from V and 0 bases from J, with 13 bases in between. In germline, CDR1 is SGDLS, CDR2 YYNGEE.

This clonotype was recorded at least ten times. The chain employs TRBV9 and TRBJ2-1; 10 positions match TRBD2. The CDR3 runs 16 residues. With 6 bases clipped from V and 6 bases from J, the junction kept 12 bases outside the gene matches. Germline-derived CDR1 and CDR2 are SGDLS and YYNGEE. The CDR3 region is CASTSIGTSEANEQFF. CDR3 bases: TGTGCCAGCACCTCAATCGGGACTAGCGAGGCCAATGAGCAGTTCTTC.

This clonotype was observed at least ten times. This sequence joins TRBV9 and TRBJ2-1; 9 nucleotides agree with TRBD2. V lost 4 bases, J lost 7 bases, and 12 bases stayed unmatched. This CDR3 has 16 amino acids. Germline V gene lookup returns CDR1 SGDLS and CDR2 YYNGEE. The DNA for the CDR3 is TGTGCCAGCAGCCCTATCTTGGCGGGGGGGCGTAATGAGCAGTTCTTC. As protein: CASSPILAGGRNEQFF.

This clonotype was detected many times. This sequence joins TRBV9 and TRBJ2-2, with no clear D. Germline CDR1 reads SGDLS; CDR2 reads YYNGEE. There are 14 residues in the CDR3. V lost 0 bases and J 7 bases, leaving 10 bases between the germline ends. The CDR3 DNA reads TGTGCCAGCAGCGTAGGACCCCAGTTCGGGGAGCTGTTTTTT. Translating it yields CASSVGPQFGELFF. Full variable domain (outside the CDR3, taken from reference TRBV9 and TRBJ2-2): DSGVTQTPKHLITATGQRVTLRCSPRSGDLSVYWYQQSLDQGLQFLIQYYNGEERAKGNILERFSAQQFPDLHSELNLSSLELGDSALYFCASSVGPQFGELFFGEGSRLTVL.

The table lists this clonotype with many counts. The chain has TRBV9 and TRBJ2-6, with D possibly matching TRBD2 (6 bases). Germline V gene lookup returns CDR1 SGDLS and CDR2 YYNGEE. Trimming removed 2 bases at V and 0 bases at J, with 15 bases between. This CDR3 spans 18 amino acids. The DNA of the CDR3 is TGTGCCAGCAGCGTGGAGGGCCTCGGGTTCTCTGGGGCCAACGTCCTGACTTTC. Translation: CASSVEGLGFSGANVLTF.

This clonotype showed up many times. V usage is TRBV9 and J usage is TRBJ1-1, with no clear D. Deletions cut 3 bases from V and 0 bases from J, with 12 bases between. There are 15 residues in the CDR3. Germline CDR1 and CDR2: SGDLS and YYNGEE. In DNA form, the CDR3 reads TGTGCCAGCAGCGCTCTCCTGGGGTTGAACACTGAAGCTTTCTTT. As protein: CASSALLGLNTEAFF.

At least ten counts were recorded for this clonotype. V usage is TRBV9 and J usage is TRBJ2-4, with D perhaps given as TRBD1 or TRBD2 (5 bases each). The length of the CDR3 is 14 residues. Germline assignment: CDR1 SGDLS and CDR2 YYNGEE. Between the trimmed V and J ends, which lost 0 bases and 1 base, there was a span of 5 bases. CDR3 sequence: CASSVGGAKNIQYF. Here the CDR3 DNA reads TGTGCCAGCAGCGTAGGGGGGGCCAAAAACATTCAGTACTTC.

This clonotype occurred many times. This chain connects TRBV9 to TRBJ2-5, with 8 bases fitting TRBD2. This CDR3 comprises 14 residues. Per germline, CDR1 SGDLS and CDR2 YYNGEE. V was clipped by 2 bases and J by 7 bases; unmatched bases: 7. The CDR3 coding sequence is TGTGCCAGCAGCGTCGGGACTAGTGACGGGACCCAGTACTTC. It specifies CASSVGTSDGTQYF.

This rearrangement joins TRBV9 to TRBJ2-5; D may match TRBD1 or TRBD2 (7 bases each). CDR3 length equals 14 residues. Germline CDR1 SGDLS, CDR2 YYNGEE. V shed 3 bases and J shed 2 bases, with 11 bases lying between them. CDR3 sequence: CASSAQGGQETQYF. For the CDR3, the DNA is TGTGCCAGCAGCGCTCAGGGGGGGCAAGAGACCCAGTACTTC.

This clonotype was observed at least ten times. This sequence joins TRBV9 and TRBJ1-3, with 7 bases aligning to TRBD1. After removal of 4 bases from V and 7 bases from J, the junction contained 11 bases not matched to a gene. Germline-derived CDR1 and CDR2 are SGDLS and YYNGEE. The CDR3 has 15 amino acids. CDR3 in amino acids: CASSRRTGELNTIYF. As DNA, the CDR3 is TGTGCCAGCAGCAGAAGAACAGGGGAGCTGAACACCATATATTTT.

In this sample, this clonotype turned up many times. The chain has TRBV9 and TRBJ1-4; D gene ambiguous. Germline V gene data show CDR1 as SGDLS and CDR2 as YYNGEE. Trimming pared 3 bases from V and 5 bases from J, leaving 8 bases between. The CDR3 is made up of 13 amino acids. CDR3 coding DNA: TGTGCCAGCAGCGCTATCCCGAATGAAAAACTGTTTTTT. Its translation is CASSAIPNEKLFF.

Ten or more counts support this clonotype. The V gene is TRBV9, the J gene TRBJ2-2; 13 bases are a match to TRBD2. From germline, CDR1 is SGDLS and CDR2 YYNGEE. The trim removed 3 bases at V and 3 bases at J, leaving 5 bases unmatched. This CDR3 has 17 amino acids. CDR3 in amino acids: CASSARGLAGDTGELFF. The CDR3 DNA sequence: TGTGCCAGCAGCGCGAGAGGACTAGCGGGGGACACCGGGGAGCTGTTTTTT.

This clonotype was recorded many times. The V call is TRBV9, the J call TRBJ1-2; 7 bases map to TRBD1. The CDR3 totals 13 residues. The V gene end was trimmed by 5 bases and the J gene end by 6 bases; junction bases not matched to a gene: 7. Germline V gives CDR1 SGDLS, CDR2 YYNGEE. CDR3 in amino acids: CASRGDREDGYTF. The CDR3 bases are TGTGCCAGCAGGGGAGACAGGGAGGATGGCTACACCTTC.

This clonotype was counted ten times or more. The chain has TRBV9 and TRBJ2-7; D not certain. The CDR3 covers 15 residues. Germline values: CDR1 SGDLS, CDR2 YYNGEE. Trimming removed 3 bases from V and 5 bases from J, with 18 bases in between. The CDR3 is CASSGAGLEAHEQYF. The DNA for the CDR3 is TGTGCCAGCAGCGGCGCCGGGTTAGAGGCCCACGAGCAGTACTTC.

Written as DNA, the CDR3 is TGTGCCAGCAGCTCGGGCCACAGTTCCCTGTTCTTC. Encoded protein: CASSSGHSSLFF. This sequence joins TRBV9 and TRBJ2-1, with D hard to call. The CDR3 consists of 12 residues. V was shortened by 4 bases and J by 15 bases, with 17 bases between the two germline ends. Germline lookup yields CDR1 SGDLS and CDR2 YYNGEE.

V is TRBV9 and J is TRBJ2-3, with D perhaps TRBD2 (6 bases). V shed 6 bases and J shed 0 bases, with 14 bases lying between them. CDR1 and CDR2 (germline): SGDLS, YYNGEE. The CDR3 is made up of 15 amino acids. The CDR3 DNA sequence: TGTGCCAGCACCAAATCTGGGACTAGCACAGATACGCAGTATTTT. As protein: CASTKSGTSTDTQYF.

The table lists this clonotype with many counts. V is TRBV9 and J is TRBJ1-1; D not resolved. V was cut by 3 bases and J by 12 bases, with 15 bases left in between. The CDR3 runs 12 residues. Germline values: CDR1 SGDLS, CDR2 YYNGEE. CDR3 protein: CASSALGELTFF. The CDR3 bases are TGTGCCAGCAGCGCGCTGGGCGAACTGACTTTCTTT.

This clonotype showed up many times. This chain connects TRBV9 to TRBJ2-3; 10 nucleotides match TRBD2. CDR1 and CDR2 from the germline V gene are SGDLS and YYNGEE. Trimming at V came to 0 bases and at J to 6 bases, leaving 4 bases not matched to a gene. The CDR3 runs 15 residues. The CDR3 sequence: CASSVDLAGADTQYF. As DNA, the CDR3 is TGTGCCAGCAGCGTAGATCTAGCGGGGGCGGATACGCAGTATTTT.

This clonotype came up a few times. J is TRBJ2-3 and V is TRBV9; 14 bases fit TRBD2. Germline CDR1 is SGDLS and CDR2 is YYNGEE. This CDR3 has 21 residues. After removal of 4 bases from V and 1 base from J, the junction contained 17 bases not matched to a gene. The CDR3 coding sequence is TGTGCCAGCAGCCTAACCCTCGGACTAGCGGGGGGACCCCTTGGCACAGATACGCAGTATTTT. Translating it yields CASSLTLGLAGGPLGTDTQYF.

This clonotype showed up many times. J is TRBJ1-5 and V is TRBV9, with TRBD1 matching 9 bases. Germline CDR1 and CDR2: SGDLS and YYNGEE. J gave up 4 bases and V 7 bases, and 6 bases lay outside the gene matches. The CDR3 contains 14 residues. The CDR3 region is CASGDREKNQPQHF. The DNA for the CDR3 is TGTGCCAGCGGGGACAGGGAAAAGAATCAGCCCCAGCATTTT.

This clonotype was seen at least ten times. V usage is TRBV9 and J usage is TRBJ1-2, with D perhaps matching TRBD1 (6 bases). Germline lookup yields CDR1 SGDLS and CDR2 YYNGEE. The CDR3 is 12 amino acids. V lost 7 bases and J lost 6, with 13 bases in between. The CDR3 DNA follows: TGTGCCAGCGGGGGGGCTTGGGATGGCTACACCTTC. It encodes CASGGAWDGYTF.

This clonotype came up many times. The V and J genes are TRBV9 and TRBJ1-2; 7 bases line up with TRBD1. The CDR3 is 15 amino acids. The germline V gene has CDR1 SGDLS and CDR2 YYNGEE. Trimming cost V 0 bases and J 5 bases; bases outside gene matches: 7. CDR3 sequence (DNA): TGTGCCAGCAGCGTAGAGGCAGGGGGTCTTTATGGCTACACCTTC. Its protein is CASSVEAGGLYGYTF.

CDR3 region: CASGPDGGITDTQYF. The CDR3 bases are TGTGCCAGCGGTCCAGACGGGGGGATCACAGATACGCAGTATTTT. The chain links TRBV9 to TRBJ2-3, with TRBD2 matching 7 bases. This CDR3 contains 15 residues. The germline CDR1 and CDR2 sequences are SGDLS and YYNGEE. V was pared by 7 bases and J by 2 bases, with 10 bases of the junction left unmatched.

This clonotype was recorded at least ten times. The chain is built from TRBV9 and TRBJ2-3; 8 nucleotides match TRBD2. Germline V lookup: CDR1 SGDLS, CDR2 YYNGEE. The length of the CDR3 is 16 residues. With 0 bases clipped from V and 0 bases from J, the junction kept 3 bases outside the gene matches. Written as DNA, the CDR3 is TGTGCCAGCAGCGTAGCGGGACTAGGGAGCACAGATACGCAGTATTTT. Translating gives CASSVAGLGSTDTQYF.

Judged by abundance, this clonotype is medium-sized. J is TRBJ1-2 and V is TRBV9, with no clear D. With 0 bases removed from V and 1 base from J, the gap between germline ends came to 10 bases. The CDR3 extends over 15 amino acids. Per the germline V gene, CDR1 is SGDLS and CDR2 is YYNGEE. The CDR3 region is CASSVGPAVNYGYTF. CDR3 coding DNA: TGTGCCAGCAGCGTAGGCCCCGCAGTTAACTATGGCTACACCTTC. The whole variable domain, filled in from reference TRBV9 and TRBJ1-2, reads DSGVTQTPKHLITATGQRVTLRCSPRSGDLSVYWYQQSLDQGLQFLIQYYNGEERAKGNILERFSAQQFPDLHSELNLSSLELGDSALYFCASSVGPAVNYGYTFGSGTRLTVV.

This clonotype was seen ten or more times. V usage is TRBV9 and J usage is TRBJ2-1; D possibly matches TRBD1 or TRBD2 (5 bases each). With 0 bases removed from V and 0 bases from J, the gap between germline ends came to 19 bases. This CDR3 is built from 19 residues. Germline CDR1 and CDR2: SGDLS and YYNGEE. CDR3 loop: CASSVGGWSGQLSYNEQFF. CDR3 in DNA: TGTGCCAGCAGCGTAGGGGGTTGGTCGGGGCAGCTCTCCTACAATGAGCAGTTCTTC.

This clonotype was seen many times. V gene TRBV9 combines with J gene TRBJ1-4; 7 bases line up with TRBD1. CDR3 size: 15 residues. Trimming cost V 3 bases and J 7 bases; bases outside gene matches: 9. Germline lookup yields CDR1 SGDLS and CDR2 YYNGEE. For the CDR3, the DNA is TGTGCCAGCAGCGGGAAGGGGACAGAGCTTGAAAAACTGTTTTTT. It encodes CASSGKGTELEKLFF.